The sequence of this T cell receptor beta chain was determined in a study of blood T cell repertoires in COVID-19 (dated by TCRdb to the early 2020s). Notes on the research overall: Samples from collaborators originated in the United States, Italy and Spain and spanned both the acute and convalescent phases of COVID-19. The material from the prospective study consisted of cDNA or gDNA derived from T cells, B-cell-depleted T cells, or PBMCs. Nearly every sample came with metadata listing a de-identified subject ID, COVID-19 status, age in years and sex. The repertoires were released in a freely available public database meant as a resource for research on the immune response to SARS-CoV-2. The samples were drawn from two sources: the first 160 participants of the ongoing ImmuneRACE study, and approximately 1,300 subjects contributed by 6 global collaborators. Where available, HLA class I and class II types were taken from metadata supplied by the sample provider and were not determined by assay-based typing. Deeply sampled blood TCRbeta repertoires from subjects exposed to, actively infected with, or recovered from COVID-19 were included in the dataset.

As regards this clone: It lacks a known antigen. Per-nucleotide qualities are absent, and no much larger clonotype sits a single base away.

From V the trimming removes 1 base and from J it removes 4 bases, while the gene matches leave 5 bases of the junction unaccounted for. Taken from cysteine to phenylalanine, the CDR3 has 15 residues. Just CDR3 DNA is preserved here, 45 bases in frame from base 1. In the germline V gene, CDR1 corresponds to SGHDT and CDR2 to YYEEEE. The immunoSEQ Assay, a bias-controlled multiplex PCR, was used to amplify TCRbeta CDR3 regions from genomic DNA. As for the original processing: The number of nucleated cells in each sample was estimated from the amplification of reference gene primers within the assay. To quantify the absolute abundance of each unique TCRbeta CDR3 rearrangement, sequence reads were collapsed and filtered. Productive Simpson clonality was computed per sample as the square root of Simpson's diversity index over productive rearrangements. TCRdb holds this immuneACCESS table with in-frame rearrangements only. Some clones are missing; in checked studies, unresolved V genes explain under half, and the rest has no known cause. The V and J calls and clone size were taken over from that table, and D and trimming were inferred from the DNA. For this sample there are fewer than 85,000 clones; 88% appear just once. Roughly 9.1% of the sample is held by the ten biggest clonotypes.

What the research found in general, with its limitations: The quantity of clinical and demographic metadata differed by source and by participant and was supplied without curation.

Each collaborating institution followed its own protocols to collect whole blood in K2EDTA tubes. For TCRbeta analysis, collaborators shipped samples as frozen whole blood, isolated PBMCs, or DNA extracted from either of those sample types. The rearranged segments are TRBV5-6 and TRBJ2-7; 10 bases in the middle match TRBD1. The TCR was taken from a human donor in a cohort sampled during active COVID-19. The sample consisted of peripheral blood. The bases are TGTGCCAGCAGCTTGAGGGACAGGGGTTGGTACGAGCAGTACTTC. It encodes CASSLRDRGWYEQYF.